This TCR beta chain was found in a study of CD8+CD57+ T cells in acquired aplastic anemia. TCR beta VDJ and CDR3 profiles were obtained from a genomic DNA template. TCRdb used MiXCR to reprocess the reads, holding one entry per CDR3 protein. The sample holds about 200,000 distinct CDR3 sequences, roughly 60% seen once. All patients picked for sequencing had shown, by flow cytometry, an expansion of CD8+CD57+ cells. Patients were untreated when blood was sampled. This CDR3 contains 14 residues. V lost 5 bases to trimming and J lost 5 bases; unmatched junction nucleotides: 6. From germline, CDR1 is SEHNR and CDR2 FQNEAQ (reference sequence).

The TCR comes from a human donor with aplastic anemia. The gene calls are TRBV7-9 and TRBJ2-5, with 9 nucleotides matching TRBD1. Sequences were obtained from sorted CD4+, CD8+, or CD8+CD57+ T cells (not recorded which) from PBMCs. The CDR3 DNA sequence: TGTGCCAGCAGCGTGGGACAGGGAGGTGAGACCCAGTACTTC. It specifies CASSVGQGGETQYF.